The 27 T cell receptor beta chains presented below share a single source sample, sequenced in a study of cytomegalovirus exposure and HLA in healthy donors. The PCR employed 60 Vbeta primers together with 13 Jbeta primers. Profiling relied on immunoSEQ multiplex PCR, and the TCRdb table lists in-frame clones only, not all of them. The sample includes 120,000 to 150,000 clones, roughly three quarters of them seen just once. What was sequenced was PBMCs. Every receptor here comes from a woman between 25 and 40 years old in good health and CMV-seronegative.

This clone was detected a few times. This sequence joins TRBV19 and TRBJ1-4, with 10 bases aligning to TRBD1. CDR1 LNHDA and CDR2 SQIVND come from the germline V gene (reference sequence). The CDR3 is 14 amino acids. V dropped 9 bases and J dropped 7; count of bases not matched to a gene: 8. The CDR3 DNA reads as TGTGCCAGCTCCGAGACAGGGGGCAGTGAAAAACTGTTTTTT. Its protein is CASSETGGSEKLFF.

The rearrangement links TRBV6-5 to TRBJ2-7; D gene ambiguous. The CDR3 is made up of 11 amino acids. V was cut by 5 bases and J by 3 bases, with 5 bases left in between. CDR1 MNHEY and CDR2 SVGAGI come from the germline V gene. The DNA for the CDR3 is TGTGCCAGCAGTCAAAACTACGAGCAGTACTTC. It is translated as CASSQNYEQYF.

The gene calls are TRBV28 and TRBJ1-1; D gene ambiguous. In germline, CDR1 is MDHEN, CDR2 SYDVKM. CDR3 size: 14 residues. The V and J ends lost 5 bases and 4 bases respectively, with 14 bases between them. CDR3 amino acids: CASSISGGPTEAFF. In nucleotides, the CDR3 is TGTGCCAGCAGTATCAGCGGCGGACCCACTGAAGCTTTCTTT.

This chain joins TRBV5-1 and TRBJ1-4; 12 bases fit TRBD1. The germline CDR1 and CDR2 sequences are SGHRS and YFSETQ. Losses at the gene ends were 4 bases for V and 8 bases for J; bases not matched to a gene: 9. The CDR3 contains 16 residues. The CDR3 loop reads CASSVGQGAFVEKLFF. The CDR3, as DNA: TGCGCCAGCAGCGTGGGACAGGGGGCTTTTGTAGAAAAACTGTTTTTT.

CDR3 region: CASSRANTGELFF. In DNA, the CDR3 is TGTGCCAGCAGCCGCGCGAACACCGGGGAGCTGTTTTTT. The chain carries TRBV14 and TRBJ2-2, with D unresolved. This CDR3 contains 13 residues. Germline CDR1 and CDR2: SGHDN and FVKESK. V shed 4 bases and J shed 0 bases, with 3 bases lying between them.

The chain employs TRBV29-1 and TRBJ2-2; D is possibly TRBD2 (5 bases). Trimming left V 4 bases short and J 6 bases short, with 15 bases between. Germline assignment: CDR1 SQVTM and CDR2 ANQGSEA. CDR3 length: 14 amino acids. CDR3 nucleotide sequence: TGCAGCGTTGCTGAGGGAAGGATGTCCGGGGAGCTGTTTTTT. Translation: CSVAEGRMSGELFF.

As regards this clone: Other DNA sequences in the same sample also yield this CDR3. This chain links TRBV4-2 with TRBJ1-1, with 11 bases matching TRBD1. CDR3 length equals 16 residues. Germline loops: CDR1 LGHNA, CDR2 YNFKEQ. V lost 8 bases, J lost 4 bases, and 12 bases stayed unmatched. CDR3 nucleotide sequence: TGTGCCAGCTCTTCCGGGACAGGGGGGATTGGCACTGAAGCTTTCTTT. This sequence encodes CASSSGTGGIGTEAFF.

The chain links TRBV7-3 to TRBJ2-3; TRBD2 aligns across 8 bases. CDR1 and CDR2 (germline): SGHTA, FQGTGA. This CDR3 spans 15 amino acids. The junction had 10 bases not matched to a gene; V was cut back by 5 bases and J by 6 bases. CDR3 in DNA: TGTGCCAGCAGCCAGCTAGGGACTAGTAAGGATACGCAGTATTTT. Translated: CASSQLGTSKDTQYF.

The V call is TRBV30, the J call TRBJ2-7, with TRBD1 matching over 10 bases. This CDR3 is built from 13 residues. In germline, CDR1 is GTSNPN, CDR2 SVGIG (reference sequence). The J segment lost 3 bases and the V segment lost 1 base, leaving 0 bases of the junction unmatched. The CDR3 reads CAWSGTGGYEQYF. The CDR3 DNA follows: TGTGCCTGGAGTGGGACAGGGGGCTACGAGCAGTACTTC. Supplemented by reference TRBV30 and TRBJ2-7, the full variable domain reads SQTIHQWPATLVQPVGSPLSLECTVEGTSNPNLYWYRQAAGRGLQLLFYSVGIGQISSEVPQNLSASRPQDRQFILSSKKLLLSDSGFYLCAWSGTGGYEQYFGPGTRLTVT.

The gene calls are TRBV6-6 and TRBJ2-3, with 9 positions matching TRBD1. Germline-derived CDR1 and CDR2 are MNHNY and SVGAGI (reference sequence). V trimming: 7 bases; J trimming: 2 bases; junction bases outside the gene matches: 7. There are 15 residues in the CDR3. As DNA, the CDR3 is TGTGCCAGCAATTTACAGGGGGCCCCCACAGATACGCAGTATTTT. Its protein is CASNLQGAPTDTQYF.

The CDR3, as DNA: TGTGCCTGGACTTATCCGAGCTCTGGGGCCAACGTCCTGACTTTC. Translated, it gives CAWTYPSSGANVLTF. The chain is built from TRBV30 and TRBJ2-6; no clear D gene. This CDR3 contains 15 residues. Germline loops: CDR1 GTSNPN, CDR2 SVGIG (reference sequence). Trimming cost V 4 bases and J 0 bases, with 10 bases left between them.

The chain has TRBV9 and TRBJ2-2; the match to TRBD1 covers 7 bases. The J segment lost 1 base and the V segment lost 4 bases, leaving 4 bases of the junction unmatched. The CDR3 totals 15 residues. Per germline, CDR1 SGDLS and CDR2 YYNGEE. CDR3 DNA: TGTGCCAGCAGCACCCGACAGGGGAACACCGGGGAGCTGTTTTTT. Translation: CASSTRQGNTGELFF.

The rearrangement joins TRBV28 to TRBJ2-7; a possible D gene is TRBD2 (6 bases). The germline V gene has CDR1 MDHEN and CDR2 SYDVKM. V dropped 5 bases and J dropped 1 base, with 18 bases sitting between them. The CDR3 covers 16 residues. The CDR3 bases are TGTGCCAGCAGTAGCACGGACTATTTCCCATCCTACGAGCAGTACTTC. This sequence encodes CASSSTDYFPSYEQYF.

The V and J genes are TRBV28 and TRBJ2-7; no reliable D call. The CDR3 has 13 residues. Germline V gives CDR1 MDHEN, CDR2 SYDVKM. Deletions cut 3 bases from V and 2 bases from J, with 8 bases between. CDR3 protein: CASSFVGAYEQYV. As DNA, the CDR3 is TGTGCCAGCAGTTTTGTTGGAGCCTACGAGCAGTACGTC.

This rearrangement joins TRBV7-2 to TRBJ2-1; 16 bases are a match to TRBD2. The trim removed 5 bases at V and 10 bases at J, leaving 11 bases unmatched. The CDR3 covers 17 residues. The germline gives CDR1 SGHTA, CDR2 FQGNSA. The CDR3 loop reads CASSPPGLAGGRREQFF. The CDR3 region has the DNA TGTGCCAGCAGCCCTCCGGGACTAGCGGGGGGGAGGAGGGAGCAGTTCTTC.

This chain uses TRBV28 with TRBJ1-5, with D uncertain. The V and J ends lost 9 bases and 5 bases respectively, with 14 bases between them. This CDR3 spans 13 amino acids. Germline-derived CDR1 and CDR2 are MDHEN and SYDVKM. The CDR3 loop reads CASCVGLHQPQHF. CDR3 nucleotide sequence: TGTGCCAGTTGCGTGGGCCTCCATCAGCCCCAGCATTTT.

This clone was picked up a small number of times. The CDR3 sequence is CASSPYQFGTGTNYGYTF. The CDR3 nucleotides are TGTGCCAGCTCACCATACCAATTTGGGACAGGGACTAACTATGGCTACACCTTC. The V and J genes are TRBV18 and TRBJ1-2, with 9 bases that match TRBD1. CDR3 size: 18 residues. CDR1 is KGHSH and CDR2 is LQKENI in the germline V gene. The V gene end was trimmed by 2 bases and the J gene end by 0 bases; junction bases not matched to a gene: 10.

The genes are TRBV7-2 and TRBJ2-5; TRBD2 agrees at 8 bases. CDR1 is SGHTA, CDR2 FQGNSA, per germline. This CDR3 has 15 residues. V lost 7 bases, J lost 2 bases, and 9 bases stayed unmatched. The CDR3: CASTLIAGPQETQYF. CDR3 nucleotide sequence: TGTGCCAGCACCCTAATAGCGGGGCCACAAGAGACCCAGTACTTC.

The CDR3 coding sequence is TGTGCCAGCAGGGCAGGGCTAGAAGTTCAGCCCCAGCATTTT. This encodes CASRAGLEVQPQHF. This chain uses TRBV2 with TRBJ1-5; D might be TRBD1 (5 bases). Trimming took 6 bases from V and 6 from J, leaving 15 bases between them. The V gene's germline CDR1 is SNHLY and CDR2 FYNNEI. CDR3 length equals 14 residues.

Written as DNA, the CDR3 is TGTGCCAGCAGCGCCTCACCCCCCGGGACAGGGGTAATCCAAGAGACCCAGTACTTC. This translates into CASSASPPGTGVIQETQYF. The chain recombines TRBV4-2 with TRBJ2-5; 10 bases are shared with TRBD1. The CDR3 extends over 19 amino acids. Germline V gives CDR1 LGHNA, CDR2 YNFKEQ. V lost 5 bases and J lost 1; bases outside the gene matches: 16.

This sequence joins TRBV10-1 and TRBJ2-7; a weak D match, TRBD1 (6 bases). The CDR3 covers 14 residues. Deletions cut 0 bases from V and 6 bases from J, with 12 bases between. Germline CDR1 reads WNHNN; CDR2 reads SYGVQD (reference sequence). The CDR3 DNA reads TGCGCCAGCAGTGAGTCTGATGGGGACACCGAGCAGTACGTC. Its translation: CASSESDGDTEQYV.

For the CDR3, the DNA is TGTGCCAGCAGCATCAGTCATGACTCCTACGAGCAGTACGTC. It yields the protein CASSISHDSYEQYV. The chain recombines TRBV28 with TRBJ2-7; the D is unclear. The CDR3 totals 14 residues. Trimming cost V 6 bases and J 0 bases, with 12 bases left between them. Germline assignment: CDR1 MDHEN and CDR2 SYDVKM.

The V gene is TRBV30, the J gene TRBJ1-5, with 7 nucleotides matching TRBD1. Germline V gene sequence: CDR1 GTSNPN, CDR2 SVGIG (reference sequence). V was pared by 1 base and J by 7 bases, with 4 bases of the junction left unmatched. The CDR3 has 13 amino acids. In nucleotides, the CDR3 is TGTGCCTGGAGTGGCAGGGGGGACCAGCCCCAGCATTTT. Residues: CAWSGRGDQPQHF.

The V call is TRBV4-1, the J call TRBJ1-2, with 12 bases fitting TRBD1. CDR1 is MGHRA, CDR2 YSYEKL, per germline. The CDR3 totals 16 residues. The trim removed 3 bases at V and 4 bases at J, leaving 6 bases unmatched. DNA of the CDR3: TGCGCCAGCAGCCAGGGACAGGGGGCGCGGGGCTATGGCTACACCTTC. This codes for CASSQGQGARGYGYTF.

This clone was counted between two and nine times. The rearrangement uses TRBV10-3 and TRBJ2-5; D perhaps matches TRBD2 (7 bases). The CDR3 totals 14 residues. Deletions cut 0 bases from V and 5 bases from J, with 10 bases between. The germline CDR1 and CDR2 sequences are ENHRY and SYGVKD. The chain's CDR3 is CAISESGGRETQYF. In nucleotides, the CDR3 is TGTGCCATCAGTGAGTCGGGGGGGCGTGAGACCCAGTACTTC.

This chain joins TRBV18 and TRBJ2-1, with TRBD2 identical over 8 bases. The length of the CDR3 is 15 residues. Germline CDR1 reads KGHSH; CDR2 reads LQKENI. Losses at the gene ends were 3 bases for V and 4 bases for J; bases not matched to a gene: 5. CDR3 bases: TGTGCCAGCTCACCCGAGCCGGGAGGGTACAATGAGCAGTTCTTC. Its protein product is CASSPEPGGYNEQFF.

This chain connects TRBV5-1 to TRBJ2-3, with 7 bases aligning to TRBD1. The J segment lost 4 bases and the V segment lost 4 bases, leaving 6 bases of the junction unmatched. There are 14 residues in the CDR3. CDR1 and CDR2 (germline): SGHRS, YFSETQ. The CDR3 protein is CASSPATGPDTQYF. The CDR3 nucleotides are TGCGCCAGCAGCCCCGCGACAGGGCCAGATACGCAGTATTTT.